Detailed here is one T cell receptor (beta chain). This sample is part of a study of blood T cell repertoires in COVID-19. Profiled with immunoSEQ multiplex PCR; TCRdb holds only in-frame clones, not every one. The data hold around 72,000 clones, with over 80% observed a single time. Trimming pared 1 base from V and 2 bases from J, leaving 12 bases between. The CDR3 is 15 residues long. Germline V gives CDR1 GTSNPN, CDR2 SVGIG (reference sequence). The sample comprised peripheral blood. The J gene is TRBJ1-3, the V gene TRBV30, with TRBD1 as a possible D gene (5 bases). This TCR was sampled from a woman older than 75 with acute or convalescent COVID-19. The CDR3, as DNA: TGTGCCTGGAGTGGTGGGGACTTGACTGGAAACACCATATATTTT. Translating it yields CAWSGGDLTGNTIYF.